Following are 30 T cell receptor beta chains from one sample sequenced in a study of blood T cell repertoires in COVID-19 (TCRdb year 2020). Library construction relied on the immunoSEQ multiplex PCR assay. Not all clones reach the TCRdb copy of this immuneACCESS table, which keeps in-frame sequences only. Checked studies attribute under half of the gap to unresolved V genes and leave the rest unexplained. The sample profile shows 65,000 to 90,000 clones; around 77% of them were found once. Approximately 16% of the sample belongs to the ten largest clones. Input material: peripheral blood. These receptors all come from a man aged 65-85 years with active or convalescent COVID-19.

The V gene is TRBV6-5, the J gene TRBJ1-1; 10 bases agree with TRBD1. The CDR3 contains 15 residues. V dropped 6 bases and J dropped 2; count of bases not matched to a gene: 6. The germline V gene encodes CDR1 MNHEY and CDR2 SVGAGI. CDR3 protein: CASRSRTGGNTEAFF. The CDR3 nucleotides read TGTGCCAGCAGATCTCGGACAGGGGGAAACACTGAAGCTTTCTTT.

The J gene is TRBJ1-4, the V gene TRBV5-1; TRBD1 matches 7 bases. After removal of 4 bases from V and 3 bases from J, the junction contained 12 bases not matched to a gene. CDR3 length equals 17 residues. Per germline, CDR1 SGHRS and CDR2 YFSETQ. The CDR3 spells CASSLQPDRKANEKLFF. In DNA form, the CDR3 reads TGCGCCAGCAGCCTCCAGCCGGACAGGAAAGCTAATGAAAAACTGTTTTTT.

The V and J genes are TRBV27 and TRBJ1-1; the D gene is possibly TRBD1 (5 bases). The CDR3 contains 14 residues. Trimming took off 3 bases at V and 1 base at J, with 9 bases between the two ends. Germline CDR1 reads MNHEY; CDR2 reads SMNVEV (reference sequence). The CDR3 DNA follows: TGTGCCAGCAGTTTCCAAGACAGGAACACTGAAGCTTTCTTT. It is translated as CASSFQDRNTEAFF.

The chain is built from TRBV7-2 and TRBJ1-4, with 8 bases matching TRBD1. Germline V lookup: CDR1 SGHTA, CDR2 FQGNSA. This CDR3 region has 15 residues. V was clipped by 5 bases and J by 7 bases; unmatched bases: 9. CDR3 sequence (DNA): TGTGCCAGCAGCCGCGGACAGGGAGGGAGTGAAAAACTGTTTTTT. It yields the protein CASSRGQGGSEKLFF.

The chain has TRBV6-2 or TRBV6-3 and TRBJ2-7; 11 bases match TRBD2. Germline V lookup: CDR1 MNHEY, CDR2 SVGEGT. V gave up 3 bases and J gave up 0 bases; unmatched junction bases: 13. The CDR3 contains 19 residues. CDR3 region: CASSYSTSGANSISYEQYF. The CDR3 region has the DNA TGTGCCAGCAGTTATTCGACTAGCGGGGCGAACTCGATCTCCTACGAGCAGTACTTC.

The chain has TRBV11-2 and TRBJ2-1; tentatively, D is TRBD2 (6 bases). The CDR3 runs to 13 residues. Germline V lookup: CDR1 SGHAT, CDR2 FQNNGV. The V gene lost 1 base and the J gene lost 9 bases, with 10 bases spanning the gap. The CDR3 DNA is TGTGCCAGCAGCTTAGCAATGCGGGGTGAGCAGTTCTTC. This encodes CASSLAMRGEQFF.

V is TRBV28 and J is TRBJ1-3, with TRBD1 matching 9 bases. The CDR3 totals 14 residues. The V gene's germline CDR1 is MDHEN and CDR2 SYDVKM. With 8 bases clipped from V and 4 bases from J, the junction kept 6 bases outside the gene matches. The CDR3 nucleotides are TGTGCCAGCCTTGGGACAGGGAGGGGAAACACCATATATTTT. It is translated as CASLGTGRGNTIYF. Supplemented by reference TRBV28 and TRBJ1-3, the full variable domain reads DVKVTQSSRYLVKRTGEKVFLECVQDMDHENMFWYRQDPGLGLRLIYFSYDVKMKEKGDIPEGYSVSREKKERFSLILESASTNQTSMYLCASLGTGRGNTIYFGEGSWLTVV.

The CDR3, as DNA: TGCGCCAGCAGCGCGGTTGAGACCCAGTACTTC. Translating gives CASSAVETQYF. This rearrangement joins TRBV10-2 to TRBJ2-5; no clear D gene. V shed 6 bases and J shed 5 bases, with 7 bases lying between them. The CDR3 length is 11 residues. Germline CDR1 WSHSY, CDR2 SAAADI.

This chain joins TRBV12-1 and TRBJ2-7; TRBD1, the table's D call, was not compared with the DNA. TRBV12-1 has pseudogene status. This CDR3 contains 11 residues. The CDR3 loop is CASSHTYEQYF. CDR3 coding DNA: TGTGCCAGCAGCCACACCTACGAGCAGTACTTC.

The V and J genes are TRBV29-1 and TRBJ1-2; 9 bases line up with TRBD1. V was pared by 3 bases and J by 8 bases, with 7 bases of the junction left unmatched. CDR1 is SQVTM, CDR2 ANQGSEA, per germline. The CDR3 is 13 residues long. CDR3 amino acids: CSVERNRGQGYTF. Written as DNA, the CDR3 is TGCAGCGTTGAGAGGAACAGGGGGCAAGGCTACACCTTC.

The chain couples TRBV28 to TRBJ1-4, with 7 bases that match TRBD1. CDR1 and CDR2 from the germline V gene are MDHEN and SYDVKM. The CDR3 sequence is 13 residues long. V was pared by 8 bases and J by 8 bases, with 8 bases of the junction left unmatched. The CDR3 sequence is CASGSGGWEKLFF. Here the CDR3 DNA reads TGTGCCAGCGGTTCAGGGGGATGGGAAAAACTGTTTTTT.

Only one count was recorded for this clone. This chain links TRBV19 with TRBJ1-2; D remains unclear. The CDR3 has 12 residues. V lost 10 bases and J lost 8, with 17 bases in between. Germline V gene data show CDR1 as LNHDA and CDR2 as SQIVND (reference sequence). CDR3 nucleotides: TGTGCCACTAGGATTCCCGGCGGAGGCTACACCTTC. Translated, it gives CATRIPGGGYTF.

CDR3 residues: CASSLAGGPGAQYF. The CDR3 DNA reads TGTGCCAGCAGTCTAGCGGGGGGGCCCGGGGCCCAGTACTTC. The chain has TRBV6-5 and TRBJ2-5; TRBD2 matches 12 bases. Germline trimming cut 5 bases from V and 9 bases from J; bases unmatched to any gene: 7. Germline V lookup: CDR1 MNHEY, CDR2 SVGAGI. The CDR3 extends over 14 amino acids.

This clone turned up a few times. This rearrangement joins TRBV19 to TRBJ2-5; possible D gene TRBD2, 5 bases. The CDR3 runs to 13 residues. The V end was cut by 5 bases, the J end by 4 bases, with 11 bases between. CDR1 is LNHDA, CDR2 SQIVND, per germline (reference sequence). The chain's CDR3 is CASSAGGGETQYF. The CDR3 nucleotides are TGTGCCAGTAGTGCAGGCGGAGGAGAGACCCAGTACTTC.

The gene calls are TRBV5-5 and TRBJ2-7, with D perhaps TRBD2 (5 bases). Between the trimmed V and J ends, which lost 4 bases and 7 bases, there was a span of 9 bases. The CDR3 is made up of 11 amino acids. Germline V lookup: CDR1 SGHKS, CDR2 YYEKEE (reference sequence). The CDR3 sequence is CASSPAVEQYF. DNA of the CDR3: TGTGCCAGCAGCCCAGCGGTTGAGCAGTACTTC.

V usage is TRBV28 and J usage is TRBJ2-5, with 8 positions matching TRBD1. Germline V gene data show CDR1 as MDHEN and CDR2 as SYDVKM. The CDR3 length is 14 residues. V was clipped by 4 bases and J by 4 bases; unmatched bases: 5. CDR3 sequence: CASSSQGTGETQYF. CDR3 bases: TGTGCCAGCAGTTCCCAGGGGACAGGAGAGACCCAGTACTTC.

V is TRBV28 and J is TRBJ2-7; 8 positions match TRBD2. Germline CDR1 is MDHEN and CDR2 is SYDVKM. J was trimmed by 0 bases and V by 5 bases; bases with no gene match: 0. The CDR3 is 13 residues long. DNA of the CDR3: TGTGCCAGCAGTCGGGGGGGCTCCTACGAGCAGTACTTC. It translates to CASSRGGSYEQYF.

The rearrangement joins TRBV6-5 to TRBJ1-2; maybe TRBD1 (5 bases). V lost 6 bases and J 0 bases, leaving 8 bases between the germline ends. The CDR3 length is 13 residues. Germline V gene lookup returns CDR1 MNHEY and CDR2 SVGAGI. Written as DNA, the CDR3 is TGTGCCAGCAGCTCGACAGCTAACTATGGCTACACCTTC. Protein: CASSSTANYGYTF.

J is TRBJ2-4 and V is TRBV3-1 (or the pseudogene TRBV3-2); 7 bases agree with TRBD1. The CDR3 consists of 19 residues. CDR1 and CDR2 (germline): LGHDT, YNNKEL (reference sequence). J lost 0 bases, V lost 4 bases, and 15 bases had no gene match. In nucleotides, the CDR3 is TGTGCCAGCAGCCCTAGTCCCGGGACAGCGAGACTAGCCAAAAACATTCAGTACTTC. Its protein is CASSPSPGTARLAKNIQYF.

The V and J genes are TRBV10-2 and TRBJ2-3; 9 nucleotides align to TRBD1. This CDR3 contains 15 residues. V dropped 5 bases and J dropped 6; count of bases not matched to a gene: 9. Per germline, CDR1 WSHSY and CDR2 SAAADI. CDR3 protein: CASSYWDREEDTQYF. The DNA of the CDR3 is TGCGCCAGCAGTTACTGGGACAGGGAAGAGGATACGCAGTATTTT.

The V gene is TRBV5-1, the J gene TRBJ2-2, with D uncertain. Trimming took 2 bases from V and 6 from J, leaving 11 bases between them. The CDR3 totals 14 residues. CDR1 and CDR2 (germline): SGHRS, YFSETQ. The CDR3 here is CASSLRYEAGELFF. CDR3 nucleotides: TGCGCCAGCAGCTTACGGTATGAGGCCGGGGAGCTGTTTTTT.

The chain combines TRBV24-1 with TRBJ2-1; 9 nucleotides line up with TRBD2. This CDR3 contains 13 residues. Per germline, CDR1 KGHDR and CDR2 SFDVKD. The trim removed 12 bases at V and 3 bases at J, leaving 5 bases unmatched. The CDR3 protein is CASSSGNYNEQFF. Written as DNA, the CDR3 is TGTGCCTCGTCTAGCGGGAACTACAATGAGCAGTTCTTC.

This clone was observed a few times. This chain joins TRBV5-1 and TRBJ2-7; D might be TRBD1 (6 bases). This CDR3 spans 13 amino acids. Germline values: CDR1 SGHRS, CDR2 YFSETQ. V lost 3 bases, J lost 6 bases, and 13 bases lay in between. This CDR3 is CASSSNEQGEQYF. CDR3 nucleotides: TGCGCCAGCAGCTCCAACGAACAGGGCGAGCAGTACTTC.

This clone was counted between two and nine times. The genes are TRBV3-1 (or the pseudogene TRBV3-2) and TRBJ1-3; TRBD1 matches at 8 bases. The CDR3 length is 13 residues. Germline V gene lookup returns CDR1 LGHDT and CDR2 YNNKEL (reference sequence). Germline trimming cut 9 bases from V and 2 bases from J; bases unmatched to any gene: 3. Here the CDR3 DNA reads TGTGCCAGTTCGACAGGGGCTGGAAACACCATATATTTT. Translating it yields CASSTGAGNTIYF.

The CDR3 coding sequence is TGTGCCAGCAGAAGCGGGGGCTACAATGAGCAGTTCTTC. It yields the protein CASRSGGYNEQFF. The chain uses TRBV6-6 and TRBJ2-1; 8 positions agree with TRBD2. After removal of 6 bases from V and 3 bases from J, the junction contained 1 base not matched to a gene. This CDR3 has 13 amino acids. Looked up from germline, CDR1 is MNHNY and CDR2 is SVGAGI (reference sequence).

The table lists this clone with a count of one. CDR3 amino acids: CAISESGAQETQYF. The CDR3 DNA follows: TGTGCCATCAGTGAGTCGGGGGCCCAAGAGACCCAGTACTTC. The chain carries TRBV10-3 and TRBJ2-5, with a tentative D call TRBD1 (6 bases). The CDR3 runs 14 residues. Germline V gene data show CDR1 as ENHRY and CDR2 as SYGVKD. V lost 0 bases to trimming and J lost 1 base, with 6 bases between them.

This clone was detected a few times. The CDR3 here is CASSPSRGRRVTGELFF. The DNA for the CDR3 is TGTGCCAGCAGTCCGTCCAGGGGGCGCAGGGTCACCGGGGAGCTGTTTTTT. The chain has TRBV28 and TRBJ2-2; 8 nucleotides agree with TRBD1. From germline, CDR1 is MDHEN and CDR2 SYDVKM. This CDR3 contains 17 residues. J gave up 4 bases and V 5 bases, and 12 bases lay outside the gene matches.

The chain is built from TRBV19 and TRBJ2-5, with 7 bases matching TRBD1. The CDR3 is 13 residues long. Germline V CDR1 and CDR2: LNHDA, SQIVND (reference sequence). V lost 5 bases and J lost 4; bases outside the gene matches: 4. The CDR3: CASSDGTVETQYF. CDR3 nucleotide sequence: TGTGCCAGTAGTGATGGGACAGTAGAGACCCAGTACTTC. Variable domain in full (rest from reference TRBV19 and TRBJ2-5): DGGITQSPKYLFRKEGQNVTLSCEQNLNHDAMYWYRQDPGQGLRLIYYSQIVNDFQKGDIAEGYSVSREKKESFPLTVTSAQKNPTAFYLCASSDGTVETQYFGPGTRLLVL.

This rearrangement joins TRBV14 to TRBJ1-2, with TRBD1 matching over 8 bases. V lost 3 bases, J lost 3 bases, and 3 bases stayed unmatched. The germline V gene encodes CDR1 SGHDN and CDR2 FVKESK. The CDR3 runs 14 residues. This CDR3 is CASSHRTGHYGYTF. CDR3 DNA: TGTGCCAGCAGCCACAGGACAGGGCACTATGGCTACACCTTC.

The CDR3 region has the DNA TGTGCCAGCAGCCCCTCCCCAGATCAGCCCCAGCATTTT. Its protein is CASSPSPDQPQHF. The chain uses TRBV3-1 (or the pseudogene TRBV3-2) and TRBJ1-5; the D is unclear. V lost 4 bases to trimming and J lost 5 bases, with 9 bases between them. CDR3 length equals 13 residues. CDR1 LGHDT and CDR2 YNNKEL come from the germline V gene (reference sequence).